A selection of T cell receptor beta chains follows, all from one sample in a study of shared clonotypes between healthy human individuals. Some clones are missing from TCRdb's copy, which holds only in-frame ones; the method was immunoSEQ multiplex PCR. The repertoire includes approximately 810,000 clones, approximately 92% of them detected once, and 20% to 30% sits in the top ten. The sequenced material came from naive CD8+ T cells sorted from blood. The receptors shown here come from a man younger than 40 in good health. CDR3s include the opening cysteine and the closing phenylalanine or tryptophan. A D gene is named only where the DNA matches it firmly. A clone size is listed for some rows: how often the clone was seen (once, few, many), or a class if it is expanded.

-	-	TRBV6-6	TRBJ2-1	CASRAGLYNEQFF	TGTGCCAGCAGGGCGGGATTATACAATGAGCAGTTCTTC
TRBD1	-	TRBV27	TRBJ2-1	CASSSGTGGSRRYNEQFF	TGTGCCAGCAGTAGCGGGACAGGGGGCTCACGAAGATACAATGAGCAGTTCTTC
-	-	TRBV2	TRBJ2-3	CASSPRGGAADTQYF	TGTGCCAGCAGTCCCCGTGGGGGGGCGGCAGATACGCAGTATTTT
-	once	TRBV27	TRBJ1-1	CASSTQGQFTEAFF	TGTGCCAGCAGTACTCAGGGTCAATTCACTGAAGCTTTCTTT
TRBD2	-	TRBV9	TRBJ2-7	CASSGSGTSGFNEQYF	TGTGCCAGCAGCGGATCCGGGACTAGCGGTTTCAACGAGCAGTACTTC
-	-	TRBV6-1	TRBJ2-3	CASRERTYTDTQYF	TGTGCCAGCAGGGAGAGAACTTACACAGATACGCAGTATTTT
-	-	TRBV4-3	TRBJ2-7	CASSRSRVPEYEQYF	TGCGCCAGCAGCCGATCCCGGGTTCCGGAATACGAGCAGTACTTC
-	-	TRBV6-5	TRBJ2-1	CASGFSREQFF	TGTGCCAGCGGATTTTCTCGTGAGCAGTTCTTC
TRBD1	-	TRBV4-3	TRBJ2-3	CASSQRTGDTQYF	TGCGCCAGCAGCCAAAGGACAGGGGATACGCAGTATTTT
-	-	TRBV2	TRBJ1-2	CASSSPGPNGIYGYTF	TGTGCCAGCAGTTCACCGGGACCCAATGGAATCTATGGCTACACCTTC
-	-	TRBV4-1	TRBJ2-7	CASSQVAGKGYEQYF	TGCGCCAGCAGCCAAGTTGCAGGTAAAGGCTACGAGCAGTACTTC
TRBD2	few	TRBV6-5	TRBJ2-5	CASARDYLYF	TGTGCCAGCGCAAGGGACTACCTGTACTTC
-	-	TRBV2	TRBJ2-1	CASSEYNEQFF	TGTGCCAGCAGTGAGTACAATGAGCAGTTCTTC
TRBD1	-	TRBV11-2	TRBJ1-2	CASIGTGEARPNYGYTF	TGTGCCAGCATCGGGACAGGGGAGGCGAGACCCAACTATGGCTACACCTTC
TRBD1	-	TRBV7-9	TRBJ2-7	CASSTTGGVPRFYEQYF	TGTGCCAGCAGCACGACAGGGGGCGTACCGCGCTTTTACGAGCAGTACTTC
TRBD2	-	TRBV9	TRBJ2-1	CASSVQAGATYNEQFF	TGTGCCAGCAGCGTACAAGCGGGAGCCACCTACAATGAGCAGTTCTTC
TRBD2	-	TRBV5-1	TRBJ2-3	CASSLEASGSTDTQYF	TGCGCCAGCAGCTTGGAGGCTAGCGGGTCCACAGATACGCAGTATTTT
TRBD1	-	TRBV10-3	TRBJ1-1	CAISGTGPIEAFF	TGTGCCATCAGCGGGACAGGGCCCATTGAAGCTTTCTTT
TRBD2	once	TRBV13	TRBJ2-7	CASSLGTSGPYEQYF	TGTGCCAGCAGCCTCGGGACTAGCGGACCTTACGAGCAGTACTTC
TRBD1	-	TRBV5-1	TRBJ2-7	CASSLAGQGPRQGSYEQYF	TGCGCCAGCAGCTTGGCGGGACAGGGGCCACGACAAGGCTCCTACGAGCAGTACTTC
TRBD2	-	TRBV5-1	TRBJ2-7	CASSLGGSPTYEQYF	TGCGCCAGCAGCTTGGGCGGGAGTCCCACCTACGAGCAGTACTTC
-	-	TRBV29-1	TRBJ2-7	CSVENGPYEQYF	TGCAGCGTTGAGAACGGACCCTACGAGCAGTACTTC
-	many	TRBV28	TRBJ2-7	CASTEGTSYEQYF	TGTGCCAGCACCGAGGGGACGTCCTACGAGCAGTACTTC
-	-	TRBV14	TRBJ2-7	CASSQERYEQYF	TGTGCCAGCAGCCAAGAAAGATACGAGCAGTACTTC
-	many	TRBV6-1	TRBJ2-4	CASSEADSGFDIQYF	TGTGCCAGCAGTGAAGCGGACAGTGGTTTTGACATTCAGTACTTC
-	once	TRBV10-3	TRBJ2-3	CAISAKAETDTQYF	TGTGCCATCAGTGCGAAAGCCGAAACAGATACGCAGTATTTT
-	-	TRBV4-3	TRBJ2-5	CASSQDDGWGETQYF	TGCGCCAGCAGCCAAGATGACGGGTGGGGGGAGACCCAGTACTTC
-	-	TRBV27	TRBJ2-7	CASSLSGRSYEQYF	TGTGCCAGCAGTTTATCCGGGAGATCCTACGAGCAGTACTTC
-	once	TRBV27	TRBJ1-3	CASRAGGTGNTIYF	TGTGCCAGCAGAGCCGGGGGCACTGGAAACACCATATATTTT
-	-	TRBV27	TRBJ2-4	CASSWTGGGKNIQYF	TGTGCCAGCAGTTGGACGGGGGGCGGGAAAAACATTCAGTACTTC
TRBD1	-	TRBV10-3	TRBJ2-7	CAISSGTAITYEQYF	TGTGCCATCAGTTCAGGGACAGCGATTACCTACGAGCAGTACTTC
-	-	TRBV2	TRBJ1-1	CASRFPSGTVWRNTEAFF	TGTGCCAGCAGATTCCCGTCAGGGACCGTGTGGCGGAACACTGAAGCTTTCTTT